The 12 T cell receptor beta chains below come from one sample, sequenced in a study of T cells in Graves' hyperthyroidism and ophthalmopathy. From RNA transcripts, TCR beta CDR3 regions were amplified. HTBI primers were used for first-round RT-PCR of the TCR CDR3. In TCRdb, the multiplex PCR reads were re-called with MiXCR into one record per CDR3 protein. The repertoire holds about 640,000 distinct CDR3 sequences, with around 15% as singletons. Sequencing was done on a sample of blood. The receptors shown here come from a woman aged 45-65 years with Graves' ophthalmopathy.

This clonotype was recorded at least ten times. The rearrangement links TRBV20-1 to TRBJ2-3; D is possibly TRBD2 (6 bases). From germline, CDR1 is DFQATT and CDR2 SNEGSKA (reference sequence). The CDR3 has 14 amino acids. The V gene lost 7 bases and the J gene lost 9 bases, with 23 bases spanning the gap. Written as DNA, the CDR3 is TGCAGTGTTCAAGACACCGGGACTCCGAACACGCAGTATTTT. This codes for CSVQDTGTPNTQYF.

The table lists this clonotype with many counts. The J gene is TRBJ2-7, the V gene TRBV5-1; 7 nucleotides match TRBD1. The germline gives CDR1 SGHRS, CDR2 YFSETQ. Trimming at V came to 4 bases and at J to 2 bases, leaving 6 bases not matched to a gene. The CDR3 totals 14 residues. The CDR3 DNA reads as TGCGCCAGCAGCCGACAGGGAGACACCTACGAGCAGTACTTC. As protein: CASSRQGDTYEQYF. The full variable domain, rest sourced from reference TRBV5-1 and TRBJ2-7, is KAGVTQTPRYLIKTRGQQVTLSCSPISGHRSVSWYQQTPGQGLQFLFEYFSETQRNKGNFPGRFSGRQFSNSRSEMNVSTLELGDSALYLCASSRQGDTYEQYFGPGTRLTVT.

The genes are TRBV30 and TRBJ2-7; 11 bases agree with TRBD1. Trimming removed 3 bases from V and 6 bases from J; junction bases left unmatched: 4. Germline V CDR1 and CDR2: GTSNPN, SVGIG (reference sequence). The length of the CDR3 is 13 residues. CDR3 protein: CAWRGTGGGEQYF. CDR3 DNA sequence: TGTGCCTGGAGGGGGACAGGGGGAGGCGAGCAGTACTTC.

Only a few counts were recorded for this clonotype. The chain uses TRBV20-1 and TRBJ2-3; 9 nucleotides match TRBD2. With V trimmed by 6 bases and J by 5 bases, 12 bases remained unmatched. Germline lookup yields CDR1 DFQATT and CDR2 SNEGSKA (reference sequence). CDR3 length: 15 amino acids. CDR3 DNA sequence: TGCAGTGCCCCCCGCGGGGGGGCGTGGGAAGATACGCAGTATTTT. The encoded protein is CSAPRGGAWEDTQYF.

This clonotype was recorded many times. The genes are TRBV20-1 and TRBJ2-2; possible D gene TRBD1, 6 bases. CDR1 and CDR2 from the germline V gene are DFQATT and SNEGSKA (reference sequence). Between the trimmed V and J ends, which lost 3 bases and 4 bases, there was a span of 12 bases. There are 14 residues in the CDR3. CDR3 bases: TGCAGTGCTAGGCTTGGCAGGGGCACCGGGGAGCTGTTTTTT. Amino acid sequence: CSARLGRGTGELFF.

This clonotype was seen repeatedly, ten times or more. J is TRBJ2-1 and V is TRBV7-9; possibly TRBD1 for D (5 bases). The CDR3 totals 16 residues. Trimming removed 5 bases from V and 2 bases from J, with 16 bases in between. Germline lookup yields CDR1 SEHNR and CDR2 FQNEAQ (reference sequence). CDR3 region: CASSPLQGLPYNEQFF. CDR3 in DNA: TGTGCCAGCAGCCCTCTTCAGGGTCTGCCCTACAATGAGCAGTTCTTC.

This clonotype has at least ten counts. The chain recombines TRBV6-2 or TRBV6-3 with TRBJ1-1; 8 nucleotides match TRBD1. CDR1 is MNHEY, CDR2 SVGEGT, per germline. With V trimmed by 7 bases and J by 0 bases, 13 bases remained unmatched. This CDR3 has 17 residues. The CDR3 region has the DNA TGTGCCAGCAAAGGTCCGGGACAGGCTCCTATGAACACTGAAGCTTTCTTT. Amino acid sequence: CASKGPGQAPMNTEAFF.

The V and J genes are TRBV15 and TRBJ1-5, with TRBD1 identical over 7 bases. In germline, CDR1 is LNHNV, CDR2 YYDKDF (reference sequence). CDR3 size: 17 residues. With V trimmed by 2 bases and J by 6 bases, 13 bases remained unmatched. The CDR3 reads CATSRSAGTAGGQPQHF. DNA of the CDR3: TGTGCCACCAGCAGATCCGCCGGGACAGCTGGGGGTCAGCCCCAGCATTTT.

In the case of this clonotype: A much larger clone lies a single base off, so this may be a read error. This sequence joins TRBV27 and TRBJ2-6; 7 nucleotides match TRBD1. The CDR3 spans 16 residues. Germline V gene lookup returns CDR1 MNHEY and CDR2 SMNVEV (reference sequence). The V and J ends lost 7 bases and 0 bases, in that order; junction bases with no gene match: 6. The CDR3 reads CASTRDSSSGANVLTF. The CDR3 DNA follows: TGTGCCAGCACCAGGGACAGTTCCTCTGGGGCCAACGTCCTGACTTTC.

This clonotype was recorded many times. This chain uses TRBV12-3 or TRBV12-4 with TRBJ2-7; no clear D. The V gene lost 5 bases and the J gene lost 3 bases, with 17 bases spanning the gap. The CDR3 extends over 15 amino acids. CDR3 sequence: CASSPWTRSIYEQYF. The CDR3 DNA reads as TGTGCCAGCAGTCCCTGGACCCGATCAATCTACGAGCAGTACTTC.

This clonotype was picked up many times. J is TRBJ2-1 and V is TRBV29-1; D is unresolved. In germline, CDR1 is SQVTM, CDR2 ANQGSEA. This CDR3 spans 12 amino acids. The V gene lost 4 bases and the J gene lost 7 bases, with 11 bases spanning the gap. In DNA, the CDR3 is TGCAGCGTTGGTGCTAGTATGAATGAGCAGTTCTTC. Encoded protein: CSVGASMNEQFF.

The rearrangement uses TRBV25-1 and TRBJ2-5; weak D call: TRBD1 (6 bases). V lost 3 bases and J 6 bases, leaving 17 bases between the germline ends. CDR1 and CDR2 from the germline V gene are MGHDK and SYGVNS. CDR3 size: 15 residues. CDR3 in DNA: TGTGCCAGCAGTGAGCCTAGGGGGAAAGAAAAGACCCAGTACTTC. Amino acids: CASSEPRGKEKTQYF.